The entry below describes one TCR beta chain. The antigen is undetermined. Profiled with immunoSEQ multiplex PCR; TCRdb holds only in-frame clones, not every one. The repertoire holds about 16,000 clones, with about 84% as singletons. This record belongs to a study of tumor-infiltrating lymphocytes in localized non-small cell lung cancer. Study-level results: No T-cell fraction difference was seen between IM1 and IM2 tumors. Higher tumor T cell infiltration than in uninvolved lung was supported by TCRbeta sequencing.

Germline V gives CDR1 MGHRA, CDR2 YSYEKL. Trimming shortened V by 0 bases and J by 3 bases, and 12 bases separated the two germline ends. The CDR3 spans 16 residues. The chain is built from TRBV4-1 and TRBJ1-5; the D gene is possibly TRBD1 (5 bases). The source is a human donor with non-small cell lung cancer. Sequencing used uninvolved lung tissue not adjacent to the tumor. The CDR3 sequence is CASSQEGRAYNQPQHF. In nucleotides, the CDR3 is TGCGCCAGCAGCCAAGAAGGCAGGGCGTACAATCAGCCCCAGCATTTT.